The 31 T cell receptor beta chains listed next were all sequenced from one sample in a study of spatial heterogeneity in lung cancer (dated 2019 in TCRdb). Receptors were amplified or captured by 5' RACE. These reads were obtained on a NextSeq 500. TCRdb applied fastp at Q25 and MiXCR to the public reads, then kept only in-frame beta chains. Merged by CDR3 protein, the rows form single entries marked with the most common genes and DNA. This sample is represented by around 48,000 distinct CDR3 sequences; roughly 5% of them were singletons. In total, the top ten clones hold 11% of the sample. Sample time point, as interpreted from the label and publication: sample taken at primary tumor resection. Whole RNA extracted from tumor and nontumor lung tissue, or from cryopreserved PBMC samples, was used for TCR sequencing without cell sorting. The starting material was PBMCs, obtained at surgery. The receptors stem from a male donor with early-stage non-small cell lung cancer.

This clonotype was detected ten times or more. The rearrangement links TRBV7-6 to TRBJ2-3; no clear D. The germline V gene has CDR1 SGHVS and CDR2 FNYEAQ. CDR3 length equals 13 residues. V dropped 5 bases and J dropped 2 bases, with 8 bases sitting between them. This chain's CDR3 is CASSPRLTDTQYF. In DNA form, the CDR3 reads TGTGCCAGCAGCCCTCGACTCACAGATACGCAGTATTTT. The full variable domain, completed using reference TRBV7-6 and TRBJ2-3, is GAGVSQSPRYKVTKRGQDVALRCDPISGHVSLYWYRQALGQGPEFLTYFNYEAQQDKSGLPNDRFSAERPEGSISTLTIQRTEQRDSAMYRCASSPRLTDTQYFGPGTRLTVL.

The chain is built from TRBV7-9 and TRBJ2-1; 14 positions match TRBD2. Trimming cost V 5 bases and J 7 bases; bases outside gene matches: 13. Per the germline V gene, CDR1 is SEHNR and CDR2 is FQNEAQ (reference sequence). This CDR3 comprises 18 residues. The CDR3 spells CASSLPTSGRALGNEQFF. The CDR3 DNA sequence: TGTGCCAGCAGCCTTCCGACTAGCGGGAGGGCCCTAGGAAATGAGCAGTTCTTC. The variable domain in full, completed from reference TRBV7-9 and TRBJ2-1, reads DTGVSQNPRHKITKRGQNVTFRCDPISEHNRLYWYRQTLGQGPEFLTYFQNEAQLEKSRLLSDRFSAERPKGSFSTLEIQRTEQGDSAMYLCASSLPTSGRALGNEQFFGPGTRLTVL.

This clonotype was detected ten times or more. This chain uses TRBV7-9 with TRBJ2-1, with unresolved D. This CDR3 has 13 amino acids. CDR1 and CDR2 (germline): SEHNR, FQNEAQ (reference sequence). Trimming removed 1 base at V and 8 bases at J, with 9 bases between. CDR3 sequence: CASSLGAGYEQFF. The CDR3 DNA reads TGTGCCAGCAGCTTAGGGGCAGGCTATGAGCAGTTCTTC.

This clonotype was observed at least ten times. The chain is built from TRBV12-3 or TRBV12-4 and TRBJ2-3; 7 bases agree with TRBD2. V lost 6 bases to trimming and J lost 3 bases; unmatched junction nucleotides: 3. The CDR3 spans 13 residues. The CDR3 DNA is TGTGCCAGCAGGGGTAGCGGGACAGATACGCAGTATTTT. Translation: CASRGSGTDTQYF.

This clonotype has at least ten counts. The chain carries TRBV5-6 and TRBJ2-5, with 8 positions matching TRBD2. Germline V gene data show CDR1 as SGHDT and CDR2 as YYEEEE. Losses at the gene ends were 3 bases for V and 1 base for J; bases not matched to a gene: 14. The CDR3 extends over 18 amino acids. The CDR3 region has the DNA TGTGCCAGCAGCTCCCGGAGGAGGCTAGCGGGCTTCCAAGAGACCCAGTACTTC. Protein product: CASSSRRRLAGFQETQYF.

This clonotype was picked up many times. V usage is TRBV30 and J usage is TRBJ1-3; a possible D gene is TRBD1 (5 bases). Trimming removed 4 bases from V and 0 bases from J, with 10 bases in between. The CDR3 covers 14 residues. Germline V lookup: CDR1 GTSNPN, CDR2 SVGIG (reference sequence). The CDR3 here is CAWTRGVSGNTIYF. The CDR3 bases are TGTGCCTGGACACGAGGGGTCTCTGGAAACACCATATATTTT. Filled out from reference TRBV30 and TRBJ1-3, the complete variable domain reads SQTIHQWPATLVQPVGSPLSLECTVEGTSNPNLYWYRQAAGRGLQLLFYSVGIGQISSEVPQNLSASRPQDRQFILSSKKLLLSDSGFYLCAWTRGVSGNTIYFGEGSWLTVV.

Ten or more counts support this clonotype. The CDR3 DNA sequence: TGCGCCAGCAGCCAACAGACAGGGGAGGAAGATACGCAGTATTTT. Translation: CASSQQTGEEDTQYF. This chain connects TRBV4-1 to TRBJ2-3, with 8 positions matching TRBD1. The CDR3 consists of 15 residues. Germline CDR1 reads MGHRA; CDR2 reads YSYEKL. J gave up 5 bases and V 2 bases, and 6 bases lay outside the gene matches.

This clonotype occurred a few times. Here the CDR3 DNA reads TGTGCCAGCAGTTACTCGACTTACATCTCCTACGAGCAGTACTTC. It encodes CASSYSTYISYEQYF. The J gene is TRBJ2-7, the V gene TRBV6-2 or TRBV6-3; the D is unclear. The CDR3 consists of 15 residues. Trimming took 0 bases from V and 0 from J, leaving 9 bases between them. CDR1 and CDR2 (germline): MNHEY, SVGEGT.

This clonotype was found many times. The chain recombines TRBV20-1 with TRBJ2-7, with D hard to call. Trimming took 6 bases from V and 6 from J, leaving 6 bases between them. Germline values: CDR1 DFQATT, CDR2 SNEGSKA (reference sequence). This CDR3 spans 9 amino acids. The chain's CDR3 is CSAPGEQYF. In DNA, the CDR3 is TGCAGTGCCCCCGGCGAGCAGTACTTC.

This clonotype was counted only a few times. This chain connects TRBV5-4 to TRBJ2-7; 7 nucleotides match TRBD1. The CDR3 is made up of 15 amino acids. Germline V CDR1 and CDR2: SGHNT, YYREEE (reference sequence). V lost 4 bases and J lost 2; bases outside the gene matches: 9. Written as DNA, the CDR3 is TGTGCCAGCAGCCAGGAGAGGACAGGAACCTACGAGCAGTACTTC. Translation gives CASSQERTGTYEQYF.

This clonotype came up many times. The chain has TRBV28 and TRBJ1-2; 7 positions match TRBD1. Germline-derived CDR1 and CDR2 are MDHEN and SYDVKM. The CDR3 is 11 residues long. Losses at the gene ends were 8 bases for V and 5 bases for J; bases not matched to a gene: 2. The CDR3 DNA reads TGTGCCAGCGCAGGGGGGTATGGCTACACCTTC. Its translation is CASAGGYGYTF.

This clonotype was detected ten times or more. The chain employs TRBV12-3 or TRBV12-4 and TRBJ2-1, with D perhaps matching TRBD1 (6 bases). Trimming left V 6 bases short and J 3 bases short, with 12 bases between. The CDR3 sequence is 14 residues long. CDR3 nucleotides: TGTGCCAGCAGGACAGGTATTGGCTACAATGAGCAGTTCTTC. Residues: CASRTGIGYNEQFF.

This clonotype was observed many times. The chain uses TRBV7-9 and TRBJ2-1; D ambiguous. CDR3 length: 12 amino acids. Trimming left V 6 bases short and J 6 bases short, with 9 bases between. CDR1 SEHNR and CDR2 FQNEAQ come from the germline V gene (reference sequence). The CDR3 sequence: CASSYYVNEQFF. CDR3 bases: TGTGCCAGCAGTTACTATGTCAATGAGCAGTTCTTC.

This clonotype was observed a few times. CDR3 sequence: CSARVGGSTYEQYF. The DNA of the CDR3 is TGCAGTGCTAGAGTGGGCGGGAGCACCTACGAGCAGTACTTC. The V and J genes are TRBV20-1 and TRBJ2-7; 7 nucleotides line up with TRBD2. This CDR3 has 14 amino acids. Trimming removed 1 base from V and 2 bases from J; junction bases left unmatched: 5. Germline values: CDR1 DFQATT, CDR2 SNEGSKA (reference sequence).

The chain combines TRBV6-5 with TRBJ2-5; 7 nucleotides align to TRBD2. This CDR3 is built from 17 residues. Trimming at V came to 0 bases and at J to 2 bases, leaving 9 bases not matched to a gene. Germline loops: CDR1 MNHEY, CDR2 SVGAGI. The CDR3 spells CASSYSGSKAGQETQYF. CDR3 in DNA: TGTGCCAGCAGTTACTCCGGGTCCAAAGCGGGGCAAGAGACCCAGTACTTC.

This clonotype was seen many times. The V call is TRBV7-6, the J call TRBJ2-7; D tentatively reads TRBD1 or TRBD2 (5 bases each). The CDR3 length is 14 residues. Trimming cost V 5 bases and J 2 bases, with 13 bases left between them. The germline gives CDR1 SGHVS, CDR2 FNYEAQ. The CDR3, as DNA: TGTGCCAGCAGCCCCGGGACGGTGACCTACGAGCAGTACTTC. Translated: CASSPGTVTYEQYF.

This clonotype was counted at least ten times. This sequence joins TRBV2 and TRBJ2-7; D unclear. Germline CDR1 is SNHLY and CDR2 is FYNNEI. Deletions cut 10 bases from V and 0 bases from J, with 16 bases between. CDR3 length equals 14 residues. This CDR3 is CAIRYDVRSYEQYF. CDR3 nucleotides: TGTGCCATCCGGTATGACGTGCGCTCCTACGAGCAGTACTTC.

This chain joins TRBV20-1 and TRBJ2-1; D ambiguous. V lost 5 bases, J lost 4 bases, and 6 bases lay in between. The germline CDR1 and CDR2 sequences are DFQATT and SNEGSKA (reference sequence). The CDR3 contains 11 residues. The CDR3 bases are TGCAGTGCTCCGGATTACAATGAGCAGTTCTTC. This translates into CSAPDYNEQFF.

This clonotype came up many times. The chain combines TRBV7-9 with TRBJ1-2, with a possible D match to TRBD1 (6 bases). Germline CDR1 is SEHNR and CDR2 is FQNEAQ (reference sequence). This CDR3 is built from 13 residues. V was pared by 7 bases and J by 4 bases, with 13 bases between. The CDR3 DNA reads TGTGCCAGCAATCCCGCCAGGGGCTATGGCTACACCTTC. It is translated as CASNPARGYGYTF.

This clonotype was detected many times. The chain employs TRBV6-1 and TRBJ2-3, with 7 bases aligning to TRBD2. Germline loops: CDR1 MNHNS, CDR2 SASEGT. Unmatched junction bases numbered 3, after V lost 4 bases and J lost 2 bases. There are 14 residues in the CDR3. This CDR3 reads CASSVGLVTDTQYF. The CDR3 DNA reads TGTGCCAGCAGTGTCGGACTAGTCACAGATACGCAGTATTTT.

Notes on this clonotype: Given a much more abundant clone one base away, this may be a read error. This rearrangement joins TRBV5-4 to TRBJ2-2; D unclear. Germline-derived CDR1 and CDR2 are SGHNT and YYREEE (reference sequence). Trimming took off 4 bases at V and 0 bases at J, with 13 bases between the two ends. The CDR3 covers 16 residues. CDR3 nucleotide sequence: TGTGCCAGCAGCCACCCGACGGTTTCGAACACCGGGGAGCTGTTTTTT. Translated: CASSHPTVSNTGELFF.

The genes are TRBV20-1 and TRBJ2-3; 8 bases are a match to TRBD2. Losses at the gene ends were 4 bases for V and 14 bases for J; bases not matched to a gene: 14. The CDR3 loop spans 13 amino acids. The V gene's germline CDR1 is DFQATT and CDR2 SNEGSKA (reference sequence). CDR3 bases: TGCAGTGCTACCCCTGAACTAGCGGAGCCGGGGTATTTT. This translates into CSATPELAEPGYF.

This clonotype was counted ten times or more. This chain joins TRBV27 and TRBJ2-1, with 11 bases lining up with TRBD2. The germline V gene encodes CDR1 MNHEY and CDR2 SMNVEV (reference sequence). The V segment lost 6 bases and the J segment 4 bases; nucleotides outside the gene matches: 8. The CDR3 runs to 16 residues. CDR3 protein: CASSGPSGRQYNEQFF. The CDR3 DNA is TGTGCCAGCAGCGGGCCTAGCGGGAGGCAATACAATGAGCAGTTCTTC.

In its sample, this clonotype was seen many times. The chain recombines TRBV20-1 with TRBJ2-1; 7 bases fit TRBD1. The V gene end was trimmed by 8 bases and the J gene end by 1 base; junction bases not matched to a gene: 2. This CDR3 spans 12 amino acids. CDR1 is DFQATT, CDR2 SNEGSKA, per germline (reference sequence). DNA for the CDR3: TGCAGTTCCAGGGGGTCCTACAATGAGCAGTTCTTC. It translates to CSSRGSYNEQFF.

At least ten counts were recorded for this clonotype. This chain joins TRBV24-1 and TRBJ1-1, with 8 nucleotides matching TRBD1. This CDR3 comprises 15 residues. V lost 3 bases to trimming and J lost 4 bases; unmatched junction nucleotides: 6. Germline loops: CDR1 KGHDR, CDR2 SFDVKD. The CDR3 sequence is CATSDPRQGSTEAFF. In nucleotides, the CDR3 is TGTGCCACCAGTGATCCTCGACAGGGGTCCACTGAAGCTTTCTTT.

This clonotype was seen ten or more times. The V gene is TRBV7-2, the J gene TRBJ2-5; 11 bases align to TRBD2. This CDR3 is built from 15 residues. Trimming took 5 bases from V and 3 from J; bases not matched to a gene: 5. The germline V gene encodes CDR1 SGHTA and CDR2 FQGNSA. For the CDR3, the DNA is TGTGCCAGCAGCAAAGCGGGACTAGCGGAAGAGACCCAGTACTTC. Translated: CASSKAGLAEETQYF. The variable domain in full, with the rest retrieved from reference TRBV7-2 and TRBJ2-5, is GAGVSQSPSNKVTEKGKDVELRCDPISGHTALYWYRQSLGQGLEFLIYFQGNSAPDKSGLPSDRFSAERTGGSVSTLTIQRTQQEDSAVYLCASSKAGLAEETQYFGPGTRLLVL.

This clonotype has ten or more counts. The V and J genes are TRBV5-1 and TRBJ1-2; maybe TRBD1 (6 bases). Trimming left V 4 bases short and J 4 bases short, with 14 bases between. There are 14 residues in the CDR3. CDR1 is SGHRS, CDR2 YFSETQ, per germline. The CDR3 protein is CASSQRVDSYGYTF. The CDR3 bases are TGCGCCAGCAGCCAGCGAGTGGACAGCTATGGCTACACCTTC.

CDR3 nucleotide sequence: TGTGCCAGCAGCTTATCGGGGGAGGGAGATACGCAGTATTTT. As protein: CASSLSGEGDTQYF. V is TRBV7-8 and J is TRBJ2-3; 7 bases match TRBD2. Germline values: CDR1 SGHVS, CDR2 FQNEAQ. V lost 2 bases and J lost 5; bases outside the gene matches: 4. The CDR3 sequence is 14 residues long.

This clonotype was detected ten times or more. V gene TRBV7-2 combines with J gene TRBJ1-2; D is unresolved. This CDR3 is 13 amino acids long. Trimming shortened V by 1 base and J by 4 bases, and 7 bases separated the two germline ends. The germline V gene encodes CDR1 SGHTA and CDR2 FQGNSA. The CDR3 reads CASSLEGVYGYTF. The CDR3 DNA follows: TGTGCCAGCAGCTTAGAGGGAGTCTATGGCTACACCTTC.

At least ten counts were recorded for this clonotype. The V gene is TRBV20-1, the J gene TRBJ2-7; D uncertain. The CDR3 contains 16 residues. Germline assignment: CDR1 DFQATT and CDR2 SNEGSKA (reference sequence). V was trimmed by 3 bases and J by 2 bases, leaving 20 bases between them. CDR3 DNA sequence: TGCAGTGCTAGGGCTTTGAGCGCCAAGCCACCCTACGAGCAGTACTTC. Its translation is CSARALSAKPPYEQYF.

This clonotype was seen repeatedly, ten times or more. The J gene is TRBJ2-3, the V gene TRBV5-1, with TRBD2 identical over 12 bases. The germline gives CDR1 SGHRS, CDR2 YFSETQ. The CDR3 has 16 amino acids. Germline trimming cut 0 bases from V and 3 bases from J; bases unmatched to any gene: 2. The CDR3 DNA reads TGCGCCAGCAGCTTGGGACTAGCGGGAGAGACAGATACGCAGTATTTT. Translation gives CASSLGLAGETDTQYF.